The rows below give T cell receptor beta chains drawn from one sample of a study of OX40 agonist ivuxolimab in advanced cancers. Using immunoSEQ multiplex PCR, the repertoire was profiled, and TCRdb retains in-frame clones only, with some absent. The table shows about 27,000 clones, with about 86% occurring only once. Sample: CD4+ or CD8+ T cells sorted from blood, taken in a trial of the OX40 agonist ivuxolimab. The receptors shown here come from an adult with an advanced solid tumor such as melanoma, head and neck, liver or kidney cancer. The CDR3 runs from the conserved cysteine through the conserved F or W. The order of the fields is D gene, J gene, clone size, V gene, CDR3 DNA, CDR3 protein. A D gene is named only where the DNA matches it firmly. Size is omitted from some rows. Given values are once, few, many or a class for expanded clones.

- | TRBJ1-4 | - | TRBV6-1 | TGTGCCAGCAGCCTGACCCGGCGCGGTGAAAAACTGTTTTTT | CASSLTRRGEKLFF
- | TRBJ1-5 | - | TRBV6-5 | TGTGCCAGCAGTTACGATGGGGATAGCAATCAGCCCCAGCATTTT | CASSYDGDSNQPQHF
- | TRBJ2-3 | - | TRBV9 | TGTGCCAGCAGCGCGCCGGGCCGGCGAGATACGCAGTATTTT | CASSAPGRRDTQYF
TRBD1 | TRBJ2-7 | - | TRBV27 | TGTGCCAGCAGCCAAACCGCGACAGGGGAGGTTTCTGGCTACGAGCAGTACTTC | CASSQTATGEVSGYEQYF
- | TRBJ2-1 | once | TRBV28 | TGTGCCAGCAGAAGAGCAGCAGAGCTGTACAATGAGCAGTTCTTC | CASRRAAELYNEQFF
- | TRBJ2-3 | - | TRBV4-1 | TGCGCCAGCAGCCAAGATTCCGGACGAACAATCGGTGCAGATACGCAGTATTTT | CASSQDSGRTIGADTQYF
TRBD1 | TRBJ1-6 | - | TRBV30 | TGTGCCTGGGGGACAGGGCGCTCACCCCTCCACTTT | CAWGTGRSPLHF
TRBD1 | TRBJ2-2 | - | TRBV19 | TGTGCCACCAAACAGGGGTCTTACACCGGGGAGCTGTTTTTT | CATKQGSYTGELFF
- | TRBJ1-5 | - | TRBV19 | TGTGCCAGTAGTCGGCAGCCTAATCAGCCCCAGCATTTT | CASSRQPNQPQHF
- | TRBJ2-5 | - | TRBV11-2 | TGTGCCAGCAGAATACCAGCGGGAGAGACCCAGTACTTC | CASRIPAGETQYF
- | TRBJ1-4 | - | TRBV11-2 | TGTGCCAGCAGCTCCCGCACTGAGTCCGGGGCCGGAAAACTGTTTTTT | CASSSRTESGAGKLFF
TRBD1 | TRBJ2-2 | - | TRBV9 | TGTGCCAGCAGCGTAGGGACAGGGAGCACCGGGGAGCTGTTTTTT | CASSVGTGSTGELFF
- | TRBJ2-2 | - | TRBV7-9 | TGTGCCAGCAGCTTAACACCCGGGGAGCTGTTTTTT | CASSLTPGELFF
- | TRBJ2-7 | - | TRBV28 | TGTGCCAGCAGTACACACAGGGATGGGGGCTACGAGCAGTACTTC | CASSTHRDGGYEQYF
- | TRBJ2-2 | - | TRBV15 | TGTGCCACCAGCCCAAGCTTAGGGGTGGGCACCGGGGAGCTGTTTTTT | CATSPSLGVGTGELFF
- | TRBJ2-7 | - | TRBV29-1 | TGCAGCGTTGGGGGGGCTAGCAGCTCCTACGAGCAGTACTTC | CSVGGASSSYEQYF
- | TRBJ2-1 | - | TRBV30 | TGTGCCTGGAGTTACAGTCGATACAATGAGCAGTTCTTC | CAWSYSRYNEQFF
TRBD2 | TRBJ2-3 | - | TRBV9 | TGTGCCAGCAGCGCTAGCGGGGGGATGGATACGCAGTATTTT | CASSASGGMDTQYF
TRBD1 | TRBJ2-7 | - | TRBV11-2 | TGTGCCAGCAGCCACCCCGGGACAGGGGGCACCTACGAGCAGTACTTC | CASSHPGTGGTYEQYF
- | TRBJ2-7 | once | TRBV5-1 | TGCGCCAGCAGCTGGGGTCCTCCCTACTACGAGCAGTACTTC | CASSWGPPYYEQYF
- | TRBJ2-2 | - | TRBV29-1 | TGCAGCGTTGTGGTTTGGTCGAAGGTACAGGGAGACTACGGGGAGCTGTTTTTT | CSVVVWSKVQGDYGELFF
- | TRBJ1-2 | - | TRBV5-1 | TGCGCCAGCAGCTTGCCCGGGGAGGGAATCACGGGGAATGGCTACACCTTC | CASSLPGEGITGNGYTF
TRBD2 | TRBJ2-3 | - | TRBV30 | TGTGCCTGGAGCGCGCTGGGGGGGAGCACAGATACGCAGTATTTT | CAWSALGGSTDTQYF
- | TRBJ2-1 | - | TRBV9 | TGTGCCAGCAGCGTAGGTGTACAGGGAGTCCACAATGAGCAGTTCTTC | CASSVGVQGVHNEQFF
- | TRBJ2-2 | - | TRBV15 | TGTGCCACCAGTGTACAGGACACCGGGGAGCTGTTTTTT | CATSVQDTGELFF
- | TRBJ2-7 | - | TRBV4-2 | TGTGCCAGCAGCGCCGCGACGGGGGTCCCCTACGAGCAGTACTTC | CASSAATGVPYEQYF
- | TRBJ2-7 | hyperexpanded | TRBV27 | TGTGCCAGCAAACCCTCAGGGACGTCCCCCTACGAGCAGTACTTC | CASKPSGTSPYEQYF
TRBD2 | TRBJ2-1 | - | TRBV7-8 | TGTGCCAGCAGCTTAGTGGGACTAGGGCCGATTACTGGTGAGCAGTTCTTC | CASSLVGLGPITGEQFF
- | TRBJ1-3 | - | TRBV29-1 | TGCAGCGTTGAAGGCGGGCGAAGTCCCTCCGGAAACACCATATATTTT | CSVEGGRSPSGNTIYF
- | TRBJ2-7 | once | TRBV9 | TGTGCCAGCAGCGAGGGGAGCGGTCGAAAGGGCTACGAGCAGTACTTC | CASSEGSGRKGYEQYF
- | TRBJ2-1 | - | TRBV5-1 | TGCGCCAGCAGCTTGGTGGACGAATACAATGAGCAGTTCTTC | CASSLVDEYNEQFF
- | TRBJ2-5 | - | TRBV5-6 | TGTGCCAGCAGCTTTTTGGGACAAGAGACCCAGTACTTC | CASSFLGQETQYF
- | TRBJ1-4 | - | TRBV5-6 | TGTGCCAGCAGCCAAGGGAGAGAAAAACTGTTTTTT | CASSQGREKLFF
TRBD1 | TRBJ2-2 | - | TRBV27 | TGTGCCAGCAGTTTTCGCCCAGGGGGGAACACCGGGGAGCTGTTTTTT | CASSFRPGGNTGELFF
TRBD2 | TRBJ2-5 | - | TRBV19 | TGTGCCAGTAGTCTGCTAGCGGGAGTAACAGAGACCCAGTACTTC | CASSLLAGVTETQYF
- | TRBJ2-1 | - | TRBV7-9 | TGTGCCAGCAGCTCCCCTCCCTTCTCCTACAATGAGCAGTTCTTC | CASSSPPFSYNEQFF
TRBD1 | TRBJ2-3 | - | TRBV11-3 | TGTGCCAGCAGCCCCAGGACAGGGGGCGAGGGCACAGATACGCAGTATTTT | CASSPRTGGEGTDTQYF
TRBD1 | TRBJ2-7 | few | TRBV5-6 | TGTGCCAGCGCCTCCGGGACAGGGTATAACGAGCAGTACTTC | CASASGTGYNEQYF
- | TRBJ2-1 | - | TRBV21-1 | TGTGCCAGCAGCAAAGCGGCTAGCGGGATAGTTGAGCAGTTCTTC | CASSKAASGIVEQFF
- | TRBJ1-2 | - | TRBV7-2 | TGTGCCAGCAGCTTAGGATTAGGCAGAGGCCCAGGCGACTATGGCTACACCTTC | CASSLGLGRGPGDYGYTF
- | TRBJ2-5 | - | TRBV10-2 | TGCGCCAGCAGTGAGTCTGGGGACGGAAAAGAGACCCAGTACTTC | CASSESGDGKETQYF
- | TRBJ2-3 | - | TRBV4-1 | TGCGCCAGCAGCCAAGACCCCGGGGGTAGGGGGCGAGGCACAGATACGCAGTATTTT | CASSQDPGGRGRGTDTQYF
- | TRBJ2-7 | - | TRBV7-2 | TGTGCCAGCAGGAACTACGAGCAGTACTTC | CASRNYEQYF
TRBD2 | TRBJ2-3 | - | TRBV5-1 | TGCGCCAGCAGCTGGACTAGCGGGGGTTTCACAGATACGCAGTATTTT | CASSWTSGGFTDTQYF
- | TRBJ1-4 | medium-sized | TRBV9 | TGTGCCAGCAGCGTAGAGGGAACTAATGAAAAACTGTTTTTT | CASSVEGTNEKLFF
- | TRBJ2-1 | once | TRBV11-2 | TGTGCCAGCAGCTCCCCGGATAGCCGGACGAAGTCCTACAATGAGCAGTTCTTC | CASSSPDSRTKSYNEQFF